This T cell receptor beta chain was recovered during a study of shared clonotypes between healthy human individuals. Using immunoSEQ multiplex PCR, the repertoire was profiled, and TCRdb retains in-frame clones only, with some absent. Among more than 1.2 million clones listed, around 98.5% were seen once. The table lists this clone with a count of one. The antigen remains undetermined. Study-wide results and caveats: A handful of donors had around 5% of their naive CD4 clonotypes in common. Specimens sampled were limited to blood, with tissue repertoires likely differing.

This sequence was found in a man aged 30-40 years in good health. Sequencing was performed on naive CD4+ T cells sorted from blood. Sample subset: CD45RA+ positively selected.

CDR3 residues: CASTPGDYSNQPQHF. The DNA for the CDR3 is TGTGCCAGTACCCCGGGAGATTATAGCAATCAGCCCCAGCATTTT. The chain combines TRBV19 with TRBJ1-5, with D hard to call. CDR1 is LNHDA, CDR2 SQIVND, per germline (reference sequence). The CDR3 has 15 amino acids. V was cut by 7 bases and J by 0 bases, with 13 bases left in between.